A selection of T cell receptor beta chains follows, all from one sample in a study of identical twins. TCRdb redid the calling of the 5' RACE reads with MiXCR, one entry per CDR3 protein. The top ten clones hold 1.5% to 2% of a sample with nearly 650,000 distinct CDR3 sequences, 7.1% of them seen once. The data also belong to a second study, concerning yellow fever vaccine responses in identical twins.

The sample comprised PBMCs. These receptors all come from a young woman in good health. The conserved cysteine and the conserved F or W are not part of the CDR3 here.

V gene,CDR3 protein
TRBV12-3/TRBV12-4,ASSFSHEQF
TRBV11-2,ASTLGGQGSPLH
TRBV18,ASSPLAGGGTDTQY
TRBV7-7,ASSTGAGGPVKNEQF
TRBV3-1,ASSQDSERFTDTEAF
TRBV27,ASSRDRAVGYT
TRBV12-3/TRBV12-4,ASSSRLVTGELF
TRBV27,ASRARPPLDEQF
TRBV7-9,ASGEQY
TRBV20-1,SAPPRSGRYYNEQF
TRBV9,ASSPETSAYEQY
TRBV7-2,ASSSAGNYGYT
TRBV4-2,ASSQAGVSTNYGYT
TRBV28,ASSRSGLAGVNTGELF
TRBV7-3,ASSLREPTLTGVNEQF
TRBV7-6,ASSLEPWGTDTQY
TRBV27,ASSQGTSGIGELF
TRBV3-1,ASSQAGGANTEAF
TRBV7-8,ASSLEVGQGMYEQY
TRBV3-1,ASSPGGAPYGYT
TRBV3-1,ASSQEQALNTEAF
TRBV7-8,ASSLAGLTSGYNEQF
TRBV20-1,LARDSSRYNEKLF
TRBV10-3,AISELPGRSEAF
TRBV29-1,SVEGVRRLTDTQY
TRBV5-6,ASSPILVSTGELF
TRBV5-6,ASSYPGHEEYTQY
TRBV25-1,ASSELAGSSYNEQF
TRBV5-6,ASSRGSAGNTIY
TRBV20-1,SARTGDQPQH
TRBV3-1,ASSRTGTGTRGEAF
TRBV15,ATSRGSQGPPEAF
TRBV12-3/TRBV12-4,ASSETGTTGELF
TRBV2,ASSELEVKVEQY
TRBV24-1,ATSDSGTSGSALFEQY
TRBV11-1,ASSFSRDTGELF
TRBV12-3/TRBV12-4,ASTPSGGLSGRGYT
TRBV28,ASSWGRNTGELF
TRBV14,ASSHWTGVTDTQY
TRBV2,ASSEVLAGGPSYEQY
TRBV5-1,ASSPGLPNYSNQPQH
TRBV7-9,ASSSAILAQEQY
TRBV6-5,ASSYGSNHNEQF
TRBV7-9,ASSLWWGLSRVGEQF
TRBV20-1,SARVGEPINIQY